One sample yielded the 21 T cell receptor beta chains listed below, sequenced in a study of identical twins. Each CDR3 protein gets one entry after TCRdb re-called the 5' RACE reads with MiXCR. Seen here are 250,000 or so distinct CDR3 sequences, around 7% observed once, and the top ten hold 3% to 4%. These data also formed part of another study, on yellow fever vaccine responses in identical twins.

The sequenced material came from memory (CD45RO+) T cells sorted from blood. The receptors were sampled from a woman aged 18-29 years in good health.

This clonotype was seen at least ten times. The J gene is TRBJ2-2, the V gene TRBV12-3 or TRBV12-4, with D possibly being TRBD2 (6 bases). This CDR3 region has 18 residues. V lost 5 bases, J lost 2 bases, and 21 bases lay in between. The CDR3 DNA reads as TGTGCCAGCAGTCTACTCATGCCCGGGACTCCTAACACCGGGGAGCTGTTTTTT. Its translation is CASSLLMPGTPNTGELFF.

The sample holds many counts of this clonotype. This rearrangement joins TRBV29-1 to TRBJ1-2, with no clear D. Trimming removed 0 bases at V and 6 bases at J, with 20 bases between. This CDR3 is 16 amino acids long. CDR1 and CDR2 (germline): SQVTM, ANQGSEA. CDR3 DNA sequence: TGCAGCGTTGAAGATCGTTCGTGGGGAGGGCAGGATGGCTACACCTTC. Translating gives CSVEDRSWGGQDGYTF. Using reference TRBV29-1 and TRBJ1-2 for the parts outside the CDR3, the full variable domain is SAVISQKPSRDICQRGTSLTIQCQVDSQVTMMFWYRQQPGQSLTLIATANQGSEATYESGFVIDKFPISRPNLTFSTLTVSNMSPEDSSIYLCSVEDRSWGGQDGYTFGSGTRLTVV.

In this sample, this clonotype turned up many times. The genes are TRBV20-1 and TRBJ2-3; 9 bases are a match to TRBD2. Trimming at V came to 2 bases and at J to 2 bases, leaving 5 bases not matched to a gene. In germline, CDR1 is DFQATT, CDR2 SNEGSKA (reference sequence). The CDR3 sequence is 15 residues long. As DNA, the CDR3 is TGCAGTGCTAGACGGCTAGCGGGGATCACAGATACGCAGTATTTT. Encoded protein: CSARRLAGITDTQYF.

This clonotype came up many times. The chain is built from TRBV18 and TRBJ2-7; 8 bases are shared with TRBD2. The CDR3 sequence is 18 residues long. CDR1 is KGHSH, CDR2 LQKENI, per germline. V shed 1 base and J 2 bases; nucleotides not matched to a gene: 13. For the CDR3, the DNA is TGTGCCAGCTCACCACACGAGTACGGGACTAGAGACCCCTACGAGCAGTACGTC. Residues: CASSPHEYGTRDPYEQYV.

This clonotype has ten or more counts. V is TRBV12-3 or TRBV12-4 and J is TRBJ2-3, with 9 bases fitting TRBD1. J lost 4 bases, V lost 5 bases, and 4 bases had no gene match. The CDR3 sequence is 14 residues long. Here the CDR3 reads CASSPWDRADTQYF. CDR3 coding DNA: TGTGCCAGCAGTCCCTGGGACAGGGCAGATACGCAGTATTTT.

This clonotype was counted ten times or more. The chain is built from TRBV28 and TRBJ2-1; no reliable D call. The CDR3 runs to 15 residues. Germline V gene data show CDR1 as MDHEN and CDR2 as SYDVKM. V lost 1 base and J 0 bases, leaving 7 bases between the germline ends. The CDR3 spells CASSLFGYSYNEQFF. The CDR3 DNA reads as TGTGCCAGCAGTTTATTCGGGTACTCCTACAATGAGCAGTTCTTC.

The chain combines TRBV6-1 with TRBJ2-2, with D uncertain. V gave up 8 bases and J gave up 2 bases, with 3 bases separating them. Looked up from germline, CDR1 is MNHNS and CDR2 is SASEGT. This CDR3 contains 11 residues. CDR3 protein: CASDNTGELFF. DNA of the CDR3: TGTGCCAGCGATAACACCGGGGAGCTGTTTTTT.

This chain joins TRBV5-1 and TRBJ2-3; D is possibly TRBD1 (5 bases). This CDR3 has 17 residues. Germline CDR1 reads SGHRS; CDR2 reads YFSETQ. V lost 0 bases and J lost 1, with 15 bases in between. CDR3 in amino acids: CASSLAPPGRGTDTQYF. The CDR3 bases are TGCGCCAGCAGCTTGGCGCCCCCAGGGCGTGGCACAGATACGCAGTATTTT.

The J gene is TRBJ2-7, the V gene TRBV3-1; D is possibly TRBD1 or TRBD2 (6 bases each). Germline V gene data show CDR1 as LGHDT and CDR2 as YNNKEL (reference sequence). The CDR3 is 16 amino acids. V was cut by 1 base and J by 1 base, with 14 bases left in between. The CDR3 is CASSQGGRGNSYEQYF. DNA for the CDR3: TGTGCCAGCAGCCAAGGGGGGCGGGGAAATTCCTACGAGCAGTACTTC.

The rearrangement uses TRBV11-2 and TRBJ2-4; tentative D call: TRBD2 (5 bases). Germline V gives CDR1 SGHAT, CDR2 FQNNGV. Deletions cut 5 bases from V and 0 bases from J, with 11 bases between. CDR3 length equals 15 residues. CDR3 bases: TGTGCCAGCAGCGGACTCAGAGGAGCCAAAAACATTCAGTACTTC. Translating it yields CASSGLRGAKNIQYF. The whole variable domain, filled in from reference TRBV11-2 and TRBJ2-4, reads EAGVAQSPRYKIIEKRQSVAFWCNPISGHATLYWYQQILGQGPKLLIQFQNNGVVDDSQLPKDRFSAERLKGVDSTLKIQPAKLEDSAVYLCASSGLRGAKNIQYFGAGTRLSVL.

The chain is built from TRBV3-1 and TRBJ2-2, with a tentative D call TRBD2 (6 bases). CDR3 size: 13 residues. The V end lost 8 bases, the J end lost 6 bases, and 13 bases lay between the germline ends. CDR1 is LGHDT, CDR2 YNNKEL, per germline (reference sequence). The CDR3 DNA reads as TGTGCCAGCTCTCTGGCGGGGTCCGGGGAGCTGTTTTTT. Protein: CASSLAGSGELFF. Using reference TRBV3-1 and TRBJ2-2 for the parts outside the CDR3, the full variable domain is DTAVSQTPKYLVTQMGNDKSIKCEQNLGHDTMYWYKQDSKKFLKIMFSYNNKELIINETVPNRFSPKSPDKAHLNLHINSLELGDSAVYFCASSLAGSGELFFGEGSRLTVL.

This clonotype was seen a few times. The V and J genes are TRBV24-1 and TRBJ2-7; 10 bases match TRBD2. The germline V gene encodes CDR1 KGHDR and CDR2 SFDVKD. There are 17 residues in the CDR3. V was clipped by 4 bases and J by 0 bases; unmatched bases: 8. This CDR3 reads CATSDRPGTSDSYEQYF. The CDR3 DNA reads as TGTGCCACCAGTGACCGCCCCGGGACTAGCGACTCCTACGAGCAGTACTTC.

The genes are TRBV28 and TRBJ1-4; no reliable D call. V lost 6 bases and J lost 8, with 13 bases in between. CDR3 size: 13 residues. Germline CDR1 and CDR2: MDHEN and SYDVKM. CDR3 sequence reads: CASSAMVGEKLFF. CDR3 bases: TGTGCCAGCAGCGCTATGGTGGGCGAAAAACTGTTTTTT.

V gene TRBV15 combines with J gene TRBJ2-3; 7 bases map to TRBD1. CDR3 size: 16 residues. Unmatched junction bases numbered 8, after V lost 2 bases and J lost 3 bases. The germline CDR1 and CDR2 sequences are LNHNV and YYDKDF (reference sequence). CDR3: CATSRLWTGTTDTQYF. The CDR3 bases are TGTGCCACCAGCAGACTATGGACAGGAACGACAGATACGCAGTATTTT.

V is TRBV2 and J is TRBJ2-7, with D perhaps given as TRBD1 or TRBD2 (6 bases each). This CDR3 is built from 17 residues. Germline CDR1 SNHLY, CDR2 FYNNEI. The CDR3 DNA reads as TGTACCTGCAGTTTCGGTCTAGGGGGAGGCCGGACCTACGAGCAGTACTTC. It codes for CTCSFGLGGGRTYEQYF.

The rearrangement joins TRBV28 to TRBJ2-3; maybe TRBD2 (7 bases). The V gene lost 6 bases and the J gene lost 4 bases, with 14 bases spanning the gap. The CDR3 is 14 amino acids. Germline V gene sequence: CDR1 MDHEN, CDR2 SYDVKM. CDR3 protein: CASRGGGGPDTQYF. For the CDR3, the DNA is TGTGCCAGCAGGGGGGGGGGCGGCCCAGATACGCAGTATTTT.

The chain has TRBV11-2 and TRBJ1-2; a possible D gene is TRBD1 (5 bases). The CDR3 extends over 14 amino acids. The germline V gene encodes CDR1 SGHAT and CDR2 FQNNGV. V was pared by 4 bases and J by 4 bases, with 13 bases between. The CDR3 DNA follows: TGTGCCAGCAGCTCCCACTCAGGGCGCTATGGCTACACCTTC. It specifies CASSSHSGRYGYTF.

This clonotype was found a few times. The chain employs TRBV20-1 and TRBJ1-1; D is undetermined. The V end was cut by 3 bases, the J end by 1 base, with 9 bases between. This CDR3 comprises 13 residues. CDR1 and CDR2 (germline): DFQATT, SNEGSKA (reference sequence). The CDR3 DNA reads TGCAGTGCTAGCGACGGTCGGAACACTGAAGCTTTCTTT. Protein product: CSASDGRNTEAFF.

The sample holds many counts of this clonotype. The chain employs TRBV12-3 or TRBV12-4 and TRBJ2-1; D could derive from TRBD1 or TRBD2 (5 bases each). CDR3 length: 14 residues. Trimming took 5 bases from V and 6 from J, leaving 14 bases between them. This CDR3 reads CASSQGTGFNEQFF. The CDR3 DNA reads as TGTGCCAGCAGTCAAGGGACGGGATTCAATGAGCAGTTCTTC.

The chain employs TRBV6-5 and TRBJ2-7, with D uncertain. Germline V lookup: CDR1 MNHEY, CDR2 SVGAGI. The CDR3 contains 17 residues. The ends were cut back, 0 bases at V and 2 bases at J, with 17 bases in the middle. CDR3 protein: CASSYSMYGTSAYEQYF. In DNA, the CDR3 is TGTGCCAGCAGTTACTCGATGTACGGAACCAGTGCCTACGAGCAGTACTTC.

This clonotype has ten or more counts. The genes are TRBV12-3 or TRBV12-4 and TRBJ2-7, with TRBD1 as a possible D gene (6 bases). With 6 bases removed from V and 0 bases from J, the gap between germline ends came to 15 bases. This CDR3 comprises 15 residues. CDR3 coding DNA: TGTGCCAGCAGCCGACAGGATACCTCCTCCTACGAGCAGTACTTC. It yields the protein CASSRQDTSSYEQYF.